This entry is about one T cell receptor beta chain. Its antigen is as yet unknown. The entry originates in a study of T cell repertoires in cytomegalovirus infection. Study-level points and caveats: Summed frequency of public TCR beta families distinguished CMV carriers with the relevant HLA.

TCRdb reanalysed the reads using MiXCR and keeps one entry per CDR3 protein. The table records about 230,000 distinct CDR3 sequences, 22% of them present only once. V was shortened by 6 bases and J by 2 bases, with 14 bases between the two germline ends. CDR3 length: 14 amino acids. The material sequenced was CD8+ T cells from PBMCs. The J gene is TRBJ2-7, the V gene TRBV12-3 or TRBV12-4; D unclear. The sequence was obtained from a human donor in good health (CMV status not recorded). Some clones in this sample may be carry-over from other donors' samples. CDR3 DNA sequence: TGTGCCAGCAGACCCAGATCCGGCCCCTACGAGCAGTACTTC. Its protein is CASRPRSGPYEQYF.